One and the same sample provided the 29 T cell receptor beta chains below, sequenced in a study of CXCR3-negative and CXCR3-positive naive CD8 T cells. Points from the study as a whole: More hydrophobic TRB CDR3s occurred in CXCR3-positive than in CXCR3-negative naive cells.

TRB cDNA libraries were made by UMI-labeled 5' RACE. TCRdb reprocessed the 5' RACE reads and stores each CDR3 protein as one record, lacking DNA. In total, the table holds roughly 55,000 distinct CDR3 sequences. Their antigens are not known. Specimen: naive CXCR3+ CD8+ T cells from blood. Stated subset: CD45RO-CCR7+CD27+CD95- naive CD8+ T cells expressing CXCR3 (TNR3+). Source of these receptors: a human donor in good health. Some clones in this sample may be carry-over from other donors' samples.

CDR3 sequence: CASSLGYSEPQHF. This chain connects TRBV7-9 to TRBJ1-5. Germline CDR1 reads SEHNR; CDR2 reads FQNEAQ (reference sequence). The CDR3 is 13 residues long.

The genes are TRBV5-6 and TRBJ2-1; the TCRdb D gene call, TRBD1, has no DNA to confirm it. The CDR3 runs 14 residues. The germline CDR1 and CDR2 sequences are SGHDT and YYEEEE. The CDR3 spells CASSFEGAHNEQFF.

The chain employs TRBV5-4 and TRBJ1-1. This CDR3 spans 12 amino acids. Germline loops: CDR1 SGHNT, CDR2 YYREEE (reference sequence). CDR3 region: CASSFLNTEAFF.

CDR3 amino acids: CSSSPSGGAGDTQYF. This sequence joins TRBV5-4 and TRBJ2-3; as DNA is missing, the TRBD2 call by TCRdb cannot be tested. Germline values: CDR1 SGHNT, CDR2 YYREEE (reference sequence). CDR3 length equals 15 residues.

The chain is built from TRBV7-6 and TRBJ2-6; the TRBD1 assignment by TCRdb is unverifiable without DNA. Germline V lookup: CDR1 SGHVS, CDR2 FNYEAQ. The CDR3 runs 18 residues. CDR3 protein: CASSVSGLVSSGANVLTF.

The chain has TRBV20-1 and TRBJ2-5; without DNA, the TCRdb call of TRBD1 cannot be checked. This CDR3 has 15 residues. CDR1 is DFQATT and CDR2 is SNEGSKA in the germline V gene (reference sequence). The chain's CDR3 is CSASILGQGLKTQYF.

The V and J genes are TRBV20-1 and TRBJ1-2. Germline V gives CDR1 DFQATT, CDR2 SNEGSKA (reference sequence). The CDR3 consists of 12 residues. This CDR3 reads CSATPGGDGYTF.

V is TRBV7-9 and J is TRBJ1-1; TCRdb's D call of TRBD1 is untestable without DNA. Germline loops: CDR1 SEHNR, CDR2 FQNEAQ (reference sequence). The CDR3 spans 13 residues. CDR3 sequence: CASSLGAGPGGFF.

The genes are TRBV19 and TRBJ1-5; TCRdb gives TRBD1 as the D gene, but with no DNA this cannot be confirmed. The length of the CDR3 is 14 residues. The germline gives CDR1 LNHDA, CDR2 SQIVND (reference sequence). The CDR3 loop reads CASSIGTGAGPQHF.

This sequence joins TRBV9 and TRBJ2-1; TCRdb selects TRBD2, and the lack of DNA leaves this call unchecked. The CDR3 runs to 17 residues. CDR1 is SGDLS and CDR2 is YYNGEE in the germline V gene. CDR3 sequence: CASSVALAGGLYNEQFF.

The V and J genes are TRBV4-1 and TRBJ1-5; lacking DNA, the TRBD1 call made by TCRdb goes unchecked. Germline lookup yields CDR1 MGHRA and CDR2 YSYEKL. This CDR3 spans 16 amino acids. The CDR3 sequence is CASSQSTGNYNQPQHF.

The chain combines TRBV28 with TRBJ2-7. Germline assignment: CDR1 MDHEN and CDR2 SYDVKM. CDR3 length equals 15 residues. The CDR3: CASSFAVGSSYEQYF.

The chain has TRBV12-3 or TRBV12-4 and TRBJ1-2; TCRdb indicates TRBD1, and absent DNA this call remains unverified. This CDR3 is 13 amino acids long. The CDR3 loop is CATPRQGAGGYTF.

This chain connects TRBV7-8 to TRBJ2-1; TCRdb reports TRBD1, a call that lacks DNA to check it against. The germline CDR1 and CDR2 sequences are SGHVS and FQNEAQ. The CDR3 extends over 15 amino acids. CDR3 amino acids: CASSFGTGATNEQFF.

According to its frequency, this clonotype is medium-sized. The V gene is TRBV11-3, the J gene TRBJ2-3; TCRdb selects TRBD1, and the lack of DNA leaves this call unchecked. The length of the CDR3 is 15 residues. CDR1 is SGHNT and CDR2 is YENEEA in the germline V gene. The chain's CDR3 is CASSSPGTHTDTQYF.

The V call is TRBV20-1, the J call TRBJ1-5. The CDR3 loop spans 14 amino acids. Germline values: CDR1 DFQATT, CDR2 SNEGSKA (reference sequence). CDR3 protein: CSARERLSNQPQHF.

This rearrangement joins TRBV5-1 to TRBJ2-7; lacking DNA, the TRBD2 call made by TCRdb goes unchecked. The CDR3 contains 15 residues. The V gene's germline CDR1 is SGHRS and CDR2 YFSETQ. The CDR3 protein is CASSFGGEYTYEQYF.

The V gene is TRBV29-1, the J gene TRBJ2-1; TCRdb's D call, TRBD2, is unchecked because there is no DNA. CDR1 SQVTM and CDR2 ANQGSEA come from the germline V gene. CDR3 size: 15 residues. CDR3 residues: CSVPERGGPYNEQFF.

The chain employs TRBV28 and TRBJ2-7. This CDR3 region has 13 residues. Per the germline V gene, CDR1 is MDHEN and CDR2 is SYDVKM. The CDR3 here is CASTPVDSYEQYF.

The rearrangement uses TRBV13 and TRBJ1-1; TCRdb returns TRBD1, unconfirmable since there is no DNA. CDR1 PRHDT and CDR2 FYEKMQ come from the germline V gene (reference sequence). This CDR3 has 13 amino acids. CDR3 residues: CASSLQGYPEAFF.

The V and J genes are TRBV9 and TRBJ2-2; TCRdb calls TRBD1, which cannot be checked without DNA. The germline V gene has CDR1 SGDLS and CDR2 YYNGEE. The CDR3 has 15 residues. This CDR3 reads CANMTGAAGTGELFF.

V and J are TRBV6-2 or TRBV6-3 and TRBJ1-1. From germline, CDR1 is MNHEY and CDR2 SVGEGT. This CDR3 is 15 amino acids long. This CDR3 reads CASILAGWRDTEAFF.

The chain uses TRBV7-3 and TRBJ2-7; with no DNA, the TCRdb D assignment of TRBD2 cannot be verified. Germline CDR1 reads SGHTA; CDR2 reads FQGTGA. This CDR3 comprises 15 residues. This chain's CDR3 is CASSSRGGILYEQYF.

V and J are TRBV7-9 and TRBJ1-5; TCRdb gives TRBD1 as the D gene, but with no DNA this cannot be confirmed. In germline, CDR1 is SEHNR, CDR2 FQNEAQ (reference sequence). The CDR3 has 17 amino acids. The CDR3 reads CASSLGLRGVSNQPQHF.

The chain is built from TRBV4-3 and TRBJ1-1; the D call from TCRdb, TRBD1, cannot be confirmed without DNA. This CDR3 contains 17 residues. CDR1 is LGHNA and CDR2 is YSLEER in the germline V gene. The CDR3 sequence: CASSQDPGQGPNTEAFF.

The chain carries TRBV28 and TRBJ2-1; TCRdb proposes TRBD1, but this gene call is untestable without DNA. This CDR3 is built from 17 residues. Germline V lookup: CDR1 MDHEN, CDR2 SYDVKM. The CDR3 region is CASSSETLRQSYNEQFF.

V usage is TRBV5-6 and J usage is TRBJ2-1; TCRdb outputs TRBD1, but without DNA this stays unchecked. The V gene's germline CDR1 is SGHDT and CDR2 YYEEEE. CDR3 length: 15 residues. CDR3 loop: CASSPGTGVYNEQFF.

This chain links TRBV6-5 with TRBJ1-5. Germline CDR1 is MNHEY and CDR2 is SVGAGI. This CDR3 contains 15 residues. This chain's CDR3 is CASSYSRGSNQPQHF.

The V call is TRBV7-9, the J call TRBJ2-5; TCRdb selects TRBD1, and the lack of DNA leaves this call unchecked. The CDR3 totals 16 residues. CDR1 SEHNR and CDR2 FQNEAQ come from the germline V gene (reference sequence). CDR3 protein: CASSPLDRAYQETQYF.